What follows describes a single T cell receptor beta chain. Its antigen remains unknown. PCR primers comprised 60 Vbeta and 13 Jbeta primers. TCRdb keeps only in-frame clones here, not all; method: immunoSEQ multiplex PCR. The table includes about 150,000 clones, roughly 80% detected once. This specimen belongs to a study of cytomegalovirus exposure and HLA in healthy donors. Study outcomes and limitations: Whilst most TCR sequences proved rare, a subset of public TCRs occurred across many donors. Associated with cytomegalovirus, according to the listing, were approximately 160 TCR beta chains.

The germline V and J ends were trimmed by 2 bases and 1 base, with 5 bases remaining between them. This CDR3 is 13 amino acids long. Germline values: CDR1 MGHDK, CDR2 SYGVNS. The sample comprised PBMCs. V usage is TRBV25-1 and J usage is TRBJ1-1; the D is unclear. The source is a man aged 45-60 years in good health and CMV-seropositive. DNA for the CDR3: TGTGCCAGCAGTGAACCAGGGAACACTGAAGCTTTCTTT. This encodes CASSEPGNTEAFF.